The clone carrying this T cell receptor beta chain was counted only a few times. The data were obtained in a study of T-cell reconstitution after alpha-beta-depleted transplantation in children. Germline assignment: CDR1 SGHTA and CDR2 FQGNSA. Trimming cost V 1 base and J 0 bases, with 10 bases left between them. This CDR3 region has 16 residues. Unique molecular identifiers were incorporated into the prepared TCRbeta library. MiXCR, run by TCRdb on the PCR reads, gives a single entry per CDR3 protein. The table records roughly 500,000 distinct CDR3 sequences, approximately 32% of them present only once.

The rearrangement uses TRBV7-2 and TRBJ1-5, with D uncertain. Here the sequenced sample was PBMCs from the stem cell graft donor, taken from the stem cell graft. This sequence originates from a human donor who donated a stem cell graft to a child with aplastic anemia. CDR3 DNA sequence: TGTGCCAGCAGCTTAGGATCCTATTATAGCAATCAGCCCCAGCATTTT. Translation: CASSLGSYYSNQPQHF.